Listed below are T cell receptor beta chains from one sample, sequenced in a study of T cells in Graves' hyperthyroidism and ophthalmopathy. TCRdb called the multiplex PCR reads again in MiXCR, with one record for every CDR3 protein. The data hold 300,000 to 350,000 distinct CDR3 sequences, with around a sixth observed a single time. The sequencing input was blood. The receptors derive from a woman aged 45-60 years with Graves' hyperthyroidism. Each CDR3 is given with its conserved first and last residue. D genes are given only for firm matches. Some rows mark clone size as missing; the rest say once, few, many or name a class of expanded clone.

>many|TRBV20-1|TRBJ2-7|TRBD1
CSARVYRGQLWEQYF
TGCAGTGCTAGAGTGTACCGGGGACAGCTTTGGGAGCAGTACTTC
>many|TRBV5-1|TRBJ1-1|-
CASSLEPNTEAFF
TGCGCCAGCAGCTTGGAGCCGAACACTGAAGCTTTCTTT
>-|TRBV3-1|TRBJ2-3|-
CASRPTLAGSRDTDTQYF
TGTGCCAGCCGCCCGACACTAGCTGGGAGTCGCGACACAGATACGCAGTATTTC
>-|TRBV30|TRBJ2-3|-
CAWTSPGNTDTQYF
TGTGCCTGGACAAGTCCAGGAAATACAGATACGCAGTATTTT
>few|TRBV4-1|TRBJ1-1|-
CASSQGGRREAFF
TGCGCCAGCAGCCAAGGAGGGCGGAGAGAAGCTTTCTTT
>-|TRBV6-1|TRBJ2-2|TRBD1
CASMDPPGQGLTGELFF
TGTGCCAGCATGGATCCCCCGGGACAGGGTTTGACCGGGGAGCTGTTTTTT
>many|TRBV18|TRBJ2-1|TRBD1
CASSGQGLGYEQFF
TGTGCCAGCTCGGGACAGGGCTTAGGTTATGAGCAGTTCTTC
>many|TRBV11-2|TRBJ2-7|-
CASSLERVPSYEQYF
TGTGCCAGCAGCTTAGAGAGGGTCCCCTCCTACGAGCAGTACTTC
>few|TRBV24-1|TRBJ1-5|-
CATSDPNQPQHF
TGTGCCACCAGTGACCCCAATCAGCCCCAGCATTTT
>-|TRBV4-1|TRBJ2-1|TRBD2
CASSHAPEGLADYNEQFF
TGCGCCAGCAGCCACGCACCTGAGGGACTAGCGGACTACAATGAGCAGTTCTTC
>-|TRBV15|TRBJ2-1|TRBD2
CATSRDGTSLNEQFF
TGTGCCACCAGCAGAGATGGGACTAGTTTAAATGAGCAGTTCTTC
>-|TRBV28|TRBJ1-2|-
CASSLDGGVGYTF
TGTGCCAGCAGTCTTGACGGGGGGGTTGGCTACACCTTC
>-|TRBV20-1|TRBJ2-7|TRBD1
CSGLSRTGTGSPEQYF
TGCAGTGGTTTAAGCCGGACCGGGACAGGGTCCCCTGAGCAGTACTTC
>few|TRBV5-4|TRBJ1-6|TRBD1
CASSTDRHSPLHF
TGTGCCAGCAGCACGGACAGGCACTCACCCCTCCACTTT